These T cell receptor beta chains were read from a single sample in a study of post-analysis software for immune sequencing data. TCRdb fed the PCR reads into MiXCR, producing one record per CDR3 protein. Found here are almost 700,000 distinct CDR3 sequences, approximately 60% of them singletons; the top ten hold 11%. The material sequenced was blood. The receptors were gathered from a girl aged 2 to 10 with multiple sclerosis. Both conserved end residues are part of each CDR3. A D gene is named only where the DNA matches it firmly. The size field is filled for only some rows; it gives once, few, many or a size class.

abundance: .
d_gene: TRBD2
v_gene: TRBV11-2
j_gene: TRBJ2-1
CDR3nt: TGTGCCAGCAGCTATAATAGCGGGAGGGAGTATGAGCAGTTCTTC
CDR3aa: CASSYNSGREYEQFF

abundance: .
d_gene: .
v_gene: TRBV27
j_gene: TRBJ2-1
CDR3nt: TGTGCCAGCAGTCCCGACTACAGAAATGAGCAGTTCTTC
CDR3aa: CASSPDYRNEQFF

abundance: few
d_gene: TRBD2
v_gene: TRBV5-1
j_gene: TRBJ2-1
CDR3nt: TGCGCCAGCAGCTCGGGACCATTAGCGGGTGGAGGCAATGAGCAGTTCTTC
CDR3aa: CASSSGPLAGGGNEQFF

abundance: .
d_gene: TRBD2
v_gene: TRBV27
j_gene: TRBJ2-1
CDR3nt: TGTGCCAGCAGTAACCTAGCGGGAGGCTACAATGAGCAGTTCTTC
CDR3aa: CASSNLAGGYNEQFF

abundance: few
d_gene: .
v_gene: TRBV7-9
j_gene: TRBJ2-6
CDR3nt: TGTGCCAGCAGCGTCCTCCAGGGGTCTGGGGCCAACGTCCTGACTTTC
CDR3aa: CASSVLQGSGANVLTF

abundance: few
d_gene: .
v_gene: TRBV20-1
j_gene: TRBJ1-1
CDR3nt: TGCAGTGCTAGTCCGGCTAACACTGAAGCTTTCTTT
CDR3aa: CSASPANTEAFF

abundance: .
d_gene: TRBD2
v_gene: TRBV5-1
j_gene: TRBJ2-1
CDR3nt: TGCGCCAGCAGCCCCGGAACTAGCGCCGTCTACAATGAGCAGTTCTTC
CDR3aa: CASSPGTSAVYNEQFF

abundance: .
d_gene: .
v_gene: TRBV20-1
j_gene: TRBJ2-3
CDR3nt: TGCAGTGCTAGTGTCGTCAGGGCTATCACAGATACGCAGTATTTT
CDR3aa: CSASVVRAITDTQYF

abundance: .
d_gene: .
v_gene: TRBV13
j_gene: TRBJ2-5
CDR3nt: TGTGCCAGCAGCTTATACCGATACTACCAAGAGACCCAGTACTTC
CDR3aa: CASSLYRYYQETQYF

abundance: once
d_gene: .
v_gene: TRBV20-1
j_gene: TRBJ1-2
CDR3nt: TGCAGTGCTAGAGGGCCGGGGAGCGACTATGGCTACACCTTC
CDR3aa: CSARGPGSDYGYTF

abundance: .
d_gene: TRBD1
v_gene: TRBV7-8
j_gene: TRBJ2-4
CDR3nt: TGTGCCAGCAGCTTAAAAAGGCGGACAGGGCAACTAGCCAAAAACATTCAGTACTTC
CDR3aa: CASSLKRRTGQLAKNIQYF